Listed below are T cell receptor beta chains from one sample, sequenced in a study of T cells in Graves' hyperthyroidism and ophthalmopathy. MiXCR was run by TCRdb on the multiplex PCR reads, yielding one entry per CDR3 protein. The sample holds fewer than 400,000 distinct CDR3 sequences, approximately 16% seen once. Sample: blood. Receptors were obtained from a man aged 25-45 years with Graves' hyperthyroidism. Each CDR3 is given with its conserved first and last residue. D genes are given only for firm matches. Size tells how often a clone was seen (once, few, many) or the class of an expanded clone, and some rows leave it out.

J gene	clone size	V gene	D gene	CDR3 DNA	CDR3 protein
TRBJ1-5	few	TRBV24-1	TRBD1	TGTGCCACCGGGACAGTCAATCAGCCCCAGCATTTT	CATGTVNQPQHF
TRBJ2-5	.	TRBV27	.	TGTGCCAGCAGTGCCCTCGTAGGGAGCGGTTACCAAGAGACCCAGTACTTC	CASSALVGSGYQETQYF
TRBJ1-5	many	TRBV2	TRBD1	TGTGCCAGCAGTGAGGTCCAGGGGGATCAGCCCCAGCATTTT	CASSEVQGDQPQHF
TRBJ1-5	.	TRBV20-1	.	TGCAGTGCACCAGGGAGGGTTGGAAATCAGCCCCAGCATTTT	CSAPGRVGNQPQHF
TRBJ1-5	many	TRBV11-2	.	TGTGCCAGCAGCTTGAGGGTCGGAAATGGACAGCCCCAGCATTTT	CASSLRVGNGQPQHF
TRBJ2-7	many	TRBV11-2	.	TGTGCCAGCAGCTTTCGGACCTCAATTAGGGAGCAGTACTTC	CASSFRTSIREQYF
TRBJ2-7	many	TRBV3-1	.	TGTGCCAGCAGCAAGAAATCGACCTACGAGCAGTACTTC	CASSKKSTYEQYF
TRBJ2-3	.	TRBV9	.	TGTGCCAGCAGCGTAGTGGGACCCCGGTCTCCGCAGTATTTT	CASSVVGPRSPQYF
TRBJ1-1	.	TRBV4-1	.	TGCGCCAGCAACTTTAGCCCCGACAGCAACACTGAAGCTTTCTTT	CASNFSPDSNTEAFF
TRBJ2-2	.	TRBV11-3	.	TGTGCCAGCAGCCGTTCAGTGCGTGGGGAGCTGTTTTTT	CASSRSVRGELFF
TRBJ2-3	.	TRBV4-1	.	TGCGCCAGCAGCCAAGCGGGAGACCTCCCCCCCACAGATACGCAGTATTTT	CASSQAGDLPPTDTQYF
TRBJ1-1	many	TRBV20-1	.	TGCAGTGCCCGAGTCCCAATTATGAACACTGAAGCTTTCTTT	CSARVPIMNTEAFF
TRBJ2-2	few	TRBV19	TRBD1	TGTGCCAGTAGTCCTCAGGGACAGGGTAACACCGGGGAGCTGTTTTTT	CASSPQGQGNTGELFF
TRBJ2-7	few	TRBV25-1	.	TGTGCCAGCAGTGATATAGGAGCGGCAGACTCCTACGAGCAGTACTTC	CASSDIGAADSYEQYF